This record looks at one TCR beta chain sequence and its context. The source of the sample is a study of glioma-infiltrating T cells. CDR3 length: 15 residues. Trimming took 1 base from V and 2 from J, leaving 12 bases between them. CDR1 and CDR2 from the germline V gene are MNHEY and SMNVEV (reference sequence). TCR alpha and beta CDR3 regions were amplified from RNA using iRepertoire nested multiplex PCR. Using its own MiXCR run on the multiplex PCR reads, TCRdb lists one record per CDR3 protein. The sample yields more than 110,000 distinct CDR3 sequences, about 39% seen once. This sequence joins TRBV27 and TRBJ2-7; no clear D gene. Sequenced: glioma tissue, nonneoplastic brain tissue, or PBMCs (not recorded which). The clonotype originates from a human donor with low-grade glioma or glioblastoma, undergoing nonglioma brain surgery, or in good health (not recorded which). DNA for the CDR3: TGTGCCAGCAGTTTATTCGGTACTGCTCCCTACGAGCAGTACTTC. Its protein is CASSLFGTAPYEQYF.